Listed below are T cell receptor beta chains from one sample, sequenced in a study of blood T cells in healthy people across ages. TCRdb re-called the 5' RACE reads with MiXCR, one entry per CDR3 protein. The profile shows hundreds of thousands of distinct CDR3 sequences, approximately 40% of them singletons. Sequences were obtained from blood. These receptor sequences come from an elderly man in good health. Both conserved end residues are part of each CDR3. D genes are given only for firm matches. Rows give clone size only sometimes, using once, few, many, or a class for an expanded clone.

clone_size j_call d_call v_call cdr3_nt cdr3_aa
NA TRBJ2-5 NA TRBV6-2/TRBV6-3 TGTGCCAGCAGTTACTCGGTTTGGGGGAGAGAACAAGAGACCCAGTACTTC CASSYSVWGREQETQYF
few TRBJ2-1 TRBD1 TRBV3-1 TGTGCCAGCAGCCGAGAGGGACAGGGGTTTTACAATGAGCAGTTCTTC CASSREGQGFYNEQFF
NA TRBJ1-2 TRBD1 TRBV20-1 TGCAGTGCTAGAGGGACAGGGGGGGGTTCTAACTATGGCTACACCTTC CSARGTGGGSNYGYTF
few TRBJ1-6 NA TRBV20-1 TGCAGTGCTCTGAGGGGCGGGGGCGAGTCCTATAATTCACCCCTCCACTTT CSALRGGGESYNSPLHF
NA TRBJ2-5 NA TRBV5-1 TGCGCCAGCAGCGATCAGGGGGGCCAAGAGACCCAGTACTTC CASSDQGGQETQYF
NA TRBJ2-1 TRBD2 TRBV18 TGTGCCAGCACTCGAGCGGGGGGGTACACCAATGAGCAGTTCTTC CASTRAGGYTNEQFF
many TRBJ2-3 TRBD2 TRBV29-1 TGCAGCGTTGAAGATCTAGGACTAGCGGCGCAGTATTTT CSVEDLGLAAQYF
NA TRBJ2-5 NA TRBV25-1 TGTGCCAGCAGTGCAGGGTGGTGGCAAGAGACCCAGTACTTC CASSAGWWQETQYF
few TRBJ2-7 TRBD1 TRBV6-2/TRBV6-3 TGTGCCAGCAGCCGCTCACAGGGGTTCGAGCAGTACTTC CASSRSQGFEQYF
few TRBJ2-5 TRBD1 TRBV6-4 TGTGCCAGCAGCCGATCAGGGGGCAATCAAGAGACCCAGTACTTC CASSRSGGNQETQYF
NA TRBJ2-1 TRBD1 TRBV3-1 TGTGCCAGCAGCCACACGGGACAGCGGAGCGTTAGCTCCTACAATGAGCAGTTCTTC CASSHTGQRSVSSYNEQFF
few TRBJ1-2 NA TRBV12-3/TRBV12-4 TGTGCCAGCAGTTACAGGGATGAGAACTATGGCTACACCTTC CASSYRDENYGYTF
few TRBJ2-1 TRBD2 TRBV6-5 TGTGCCAGCAGTTACGGGGATAGCGGGAGAAATGAGCAGTTCTTC CASSYGDSGRNEQFF
NA TRBJ2-7 NA TRBV7-2 TGTGCCAGCAGCCCAGTAGCGGAGCGGTTCAATGAGCAGTACTTC CASSPVAERFNEQYF
few TRBJ2-1 NA TRBV20-1 TGCAGTGCTAAAGGGCGTAGATATATTTTCGATGAGCAGTTCTTC CSAKGRRYIFDEQFF
NA TRBJ1-1 NA TRBV11-1 TGTGCCAGCAGCGGACGGGACGCAGCTGAAGCTTTCTTT CASSGRDAAEAFF
NA TRBJ2-1 TRBD2 TRBV3-1 TGTGCCAGCAGCCAAGGCCTAGCGGGGCTCTCTCAGTTCTTC CASSQGLAGLSQFF
NA TRBJ2-5 NA TRBV4-1 TGCGCCAGCAGCCAGCTTCCGGGGGAGACCCAGTACTTC CASSQLPGETQYF
NA TRBJ2-7 TRBD2 TRBV7-2 TGTGCCAGCAGCTTCCATAGCGGGGGGGCCTACGAGCAGTACTTC CASSFHSGGAYEQYF
NA TRBJ2-7 NA TRBV18 TGTGCCAGCTCACCACCTACAGGGACTGGAGAGCAGTACTTC CASSPPTGTGEQYF
NA TRBJ2-7 TRBD2 TRBV12-3/TRBV12-4 TGTGCCAGCAGTTCCCAGGAGACTAGCGGGAGCTACGAGCAGTACTTC CASSSQETSGSYEQYF
NA TRBJ2-1 NA TRBV10-1 TGCGCCAGCAGTGATACCGGGAGCTCCTACAATGAGCAGTTCTTC CASSDTGSSYNEQFF
NA TRBJ2-5 NA TRBV5-1 TGCGCCAGCAGCTTGAAGGTGGCCTCCTTTCAAGAGACCCAGTACTTC CASSLKVASFQETQYF
NA TRBJ2-1 TRBD2 TRBV15 TGTGCCACCAGTAGCGGGAGGGCCGGATCCTACAATGAGCAGTTCTTC CATSSGRAGSYNEQFF
few TRBJ2-5 TRBD1 TRBV6-2/TRBV6-3 TGTGCCAGCAGCCACACATGGGACAGGGGAAGGGAGGAGCAGTACTTC CASSHTWDRGREEQYF
many TRBJ2-5 NA TRBV20-1 TGCAGTGTGGGGGAAGGGAGGCGAAGAAGAGAGACCCAGTACTTC CSVGEGRRRRETQYF
NA TRBJ2-1 NA TRBV12-5 TGTGCTAGTGGTTTGGCAATGGGCGGGACAGCTTACAATGAGCAGTTCTTC CASGLAMGGTAYNEQFF
NA TRBJ2-7 TRBD1 TRBV18 TGTGCCAGCTCACCAGGTTTGACAGGGGGCCAGTACGAGCAGTACTTC CASSPGLTGGQYEQYF
once TRBJ1-6 TRBD1 TRBV5-6 TGTGCCAGCAGCTTGACCGCAGGGGGATCACCCCTCCACTTT CASSLTAGGSPLHF
few TRBJ1-4 TRBD1 TRBV20-1 TGCAGTGCCCTGGGCCCCAGCAGGGGGACTAATGAAAAACTGTTTTTT CSALGPSRGTNEKLFF
few TRBJ2-1 NA TRBV20-1 TGCAGTGCTAGAGATCTAAGCTCTCACAATGAGCAGTTCTTC CSARDLSSHNEQFF
NA TRBJ2-1 NA TRBV4-1 TGCGCCAGCAGCCAAGGGGCCCTCCACCCCCCATACAATGAGCAGTTCTTC CASSQGALHPPYNEQFF
few TRBJ2-3 NA TRBV7-8 TGTGCCAGCAGCGGGGATGGGGTGCACAGGGATACGCAGTATTTT CASSGDGVHRDTQYF
few TRBJ1-6 NA TRBV10-3 TGTGCCATCAGTGACCTTTATAATTCACCCCTCCACTTT CAISDLYNSPLHF
few TRBJ2-1 TRBD1 TRBV15 TGTGCCACCGGGGTCGACAGGGGGTCGTACAATGAGCAGTTCTTC CATGVDRGSYNEQFF
NA TRBJ1-2 NA TRBV6-1 TGTGCCAGCGGTGAACAGGTCTATGGCTACACCTTC CASGEQVYGYTF
NA TRBJ1-6 TRBD1 TRBV5-1 TGCGCCAGCAGCAGGGGACAGGGGGCGGGTAATTCACCCCTCCACTTT CASSRGQGAGNSPLHF
NA TRBJ2-7 TRBD1 TRBV5-1 TGCGCCAGCGGACAGGGGGTCTACGAGCAGTACTTC CASGQGVYEQYF
NA TRBJ1-4 NA TRBV5-6 TGTGCCAGCAGCTTGTACCCGGGACAAATAAATGAAAAACTGTTTTTT CASSLYPGQINEKLFF
NA TRBJ2-7 TRBD2 TRBV7-2 TGTGCCAGCAGCCTAGCGGGGTTACAATCCTACGAGCAGTACTTC CASSLAGLQSYEQYF
NA TRBJ2-1 NA TRBV29-1 TGCAGCGTTGAAGACAGTAGAAGCTCCTACAATGAGCAGTTCTTC CSVEDSRSSYNEQFF
few TRBJ2-5 TRBD2 TRBV2 TGTGCCAGCAGTCGGGGGGGGCAGCAGGAGACCCAGTACTTC CASSRGGQQETQYF
NA TRBJ1-1 NA TRBV7-2 TGTGCCAGCTTTGGGACGGTGAACACTGAAGCTTTCTTT CASFGTVNTEAFF